The table lists the clone carrying this T cell receptor (beta chain) with a few counts. Its antigen is still unknown. Genes and germline come from the mouse. Read sequence stops 4 residues before the CDR3 end, and the germline J gene provides the missing end. The sample originates from a study of CD8+ T cells in alopecia areata. Study-wide background: C3H/HeJ graft donors with spontaneous alopecia, aged roughly 6-13 months, supplied skin that was transplanted onto female C3H/HeJ mice aged roughly 7-11 weeks. Study-wide points: Scalp data also include sequences from resident alphabeta T cells of normal skin. TCR sharing was clearer in mice than between patients, perhaps partly owing to patient HLA diversity. Researchers report lesional scalp, most notably alopecia totalis/universalis, outstripped normal scalp in clonality.

Germline V gene lookup returns CDR1 NNHDY and CDR2 SYVADS. The V and J ends lost 2 bases and 3 bases, in that order; junction bases with no gene match: 3. CDR3 size: 14 residues. cDNA prepared by RNA extraction and subsequent reverse transcription served as the template for sequencing. Clones were read by immunoSEQ multiplex PCR, and TCRdb kept only the in-frame ones, dropping some. Observed in the sample are about 270,000 clones, none of them singletons. Separation of pooled cutaneous lymph node cells was by sorting with CD4, CD8alpha, NKG2D, NKG2ACE and other markers. The chain employs TRBV13-3 and TRBJ2-3, with 7 bases aligning to TRBD2. The sequence was obtained from a C3H/HeJ mouse with alopecia areata. The MHC haplotype of this mouse line is H2-k. The specimen was CD4+ T cells sorted from a lymph node. CDR3 loop: CASSELGVAETLYF. Partial CDR3 DNA: TGTGCCAGCAGTGAGCTGGGGGTGGCAGAA.